The 30 T cell receptor beta chains below come from one sample, sequenced in a study of cytomegalovirus exposure and HLA in healthy donors. Primers included in the PCR were 60 Vbeta and 13 Jbeta primers. Method: immunoSEQ multiplex PCR; TCRdb's copy keeps in-frame clones and lacks some. The sample has more than 80,000 clones; approximately 64% are singletons. What was sequenced was PBMCs. The origin of the receptors is a man between 60 and 75 years old in good health and CMV-seronegative.

The CDR3 protein is CASSLVTGIRAKNIQYF. DNA for the CDR3: TGCGCCAGCAGCTTGGTTACAGGGATTAGGGCCAAAAACATTCAGTACTTC. The chain couples TRBV5-1 to TRBJ2-4, with D possibly being TRBD1 (6 bases). There are 17 residues in the CDR3. CDR1 and CDR2 from the germline V gene are SGHRS and YFSETQ. Trimming stripped 0 bases from V and 1 base from J, with 14 bases between.

The chain couples TRBV21-1 to TRBJ1-3. TRBV21-1 is assigned pseudogene status. The CDR3 is made up of 16 amino acids. The CDR3 bases are TGTGCCAGCAGCAAAGCGCTGAAGGGAGCAGGAAACACCATATATTTT. This sequence encodes CASSKALKGAGNTIYF.

This chain uses TRBV6-1 with TRBJ2-7; 10 nucleotides agree with TRBD1. The V segment lost 5 bases and the J segment 5 bases; nucleotides outside the gene matches: 9. The CDR3 has 15 residues. CDR1 is MNHNS, CDR2 SASEGT, per germline. In DNA, the CDR3 is TGTGCCAGCAGTACTTTGACAGGGGGCGGCGACGAGCAGTACTTC. Its protein product is CASSTLTGGGDEQYF.

This clone came up a few times. The chain uses TRBV11-2 and TRBJ2-1; 12 nucleotides agree with TRBD2. The CDR3 totals 16 residues. Germline lookup yields CDR1 SGHAT and CDR2 FQNNGV. Trimming at V came to 1 base and at J to 13 bases, leaving 11 bases not matched to a gene. The CDR3 reads CASSLVSSGRAQGQFF. In DNA form, the CDR3 reads TGTGCCAGCAGCTTAGTATCTAGCGGGAGGGCTCAGGGACAGTTCTTC. Looking up the rest from reference TRBV11-2 and TRBJ2-1 gives the full variable domain: EAGVAQSPRYKIIEKRQSVAFWCNPISGHATLYWYQQILGQGPKLLIQFQNNGVVDDSQLPKDRFSAERLKGVDSTLKIQPAKLEDSAVYLCASSLVSSGRAQGQFFGPGTRLTVL.

The chain has TRBV6-1 and TRBJ1-2, with D unclear. The CDR3 covers 11 residues. Trimming cost V 6 bases and J 4 bases, with 6 bases left between them. Germline CDR1 MNHNS, CDR2 SASEGT. The CDR3 sequence: CASSVSYGYTF. The CDR3 nucleotides read TGTGCCAGCAGCGTCAGCTATGGCTACACCTTC.

This sequence joins TRBV19 and TRBJ1-5; 8 bases line up with TRBD1. The CDR3 has 14 amino acids. Germline V lookup: CDR1 LNHDA, CDR2 SQIVND (reference sequence). Losses at the gene ends were 4 bases for V and 2 bases for J; bases not matched to a gene: 1. The CDR3 reads CASSKTGGNQPQHF. In DNA form, the CDR3 reads TGTGCCAGTAGTAAGACAGGGGGCAATCAGCCCCAGCATTTT. Supplemented by reference TRBV19 and TRBJ1-5, the full variable domain reads DGGITQSPKYLFRKEGQNVTLSCEQNLNHDAMYWYRQDPGQGLRLIYYSQIVNDFQKGDIAEGYSVSREKKESFPLTVTSAQKNPTAFYLCASSKTGGNQPQHFGDGTRLSIL.

This clone was counted only a few times. The chain employs TRBV2 and TRBJ2-7, with TRBD2 matching over 7 bases. Germline lookup yields CDR1 SNHLY and CDR2 FYNNEI. CDR3 length: 14 amino acids. V lost 2 bases and J lost 5; bases outside the gene matches: 6. Here the CDR3 DNA reads TGTGCCAGCAGTGAATCGAGCGGGACGGACGAGCAGTACTTC. Encoded protein: CASSESSGTDEQYF.

This clone showed up just once. The V gene is TRBV7-3, the J gene TRBJ2-1; 8 bases line up with TRBD2. The CDR3 loop spans 16 amino acids. In germline, CDR1 is SGHTA, CDR2 FQGTGA. Losses at the gene ends were 0 bases for V and 1 base for J; bases not matched to a gene: 2. CDR3 amino acids: CASSLTGTRSYNEQFF. In DNA, the CDR3 is TGTGCCAGCAGCTTAACAGGGACTAGGTCCTACAATGAGCAGTTCTTC.

The chain carries TRBV5-4 and TRBJ2-2; TRBD2 might be the D (5 bases). The CDR3 spans 15 residues. Trimming removed 1 base from V and 3 bases from J, with 10 bases in between. Looked up from germline, CDR1 is SGHNT and CDR2 is YYREEE (reference sequence). CDR3: CASSLLLGDTGELFF. The CDR3 DNA reads as TGTGCCAGCAGCTTGTTGCTGGGAGACACCGGGGAGCTGTTTTTT.

The rearrangement joins TRBV18 to TRBJ2-1; 9 nucleotides line up with TRBD1. The junction had 6 bases not matched to a gene; V was cut back by 3 bases and J by 6 bases. The germline CDR1 and CDR2 sequences are KGHSH and LQKENI. The CDR3 runs 15 residues. CDR3 protein: CASSPRDRVRNEQFF. The CDR3 nucleotides read TGTGCCAGCTCACCCCGGGACAGGGTACGCAATGAGCAGTTCTTC.

V usage is TRBV9 and J usage is TRBJ2-5, with a tentative D call TRBD2 (7 bases). The CDR3 loop spans 15 amino acids. Deletions cut 6 bases from V and 0 bases from J, with 15 bases between. The germline V gene has CDR1 SGDLS and CDR2 YYNGEE. The CDR3 spells CASNFRGGDQETQYF. In DNA form, the CDR3 reads TGTGCCAGCAACTTCAGGGGAGGGGACCAAGAGACCCAGTACTTC.

In its sample, this clone was seen once. The CDR3 DNA is TGTGCCAGCAGTTTGGGGGGGCAGGATGAAAAACTGTTTTTT. It encodes CASSLGGQDEKLFF. This rearrangement joins TRBV28 to TRBJ1-4; tentatively, D is TRBD1 (6 bases). This CDR3 contains 14 residues. The V end was cut by 3 bases, the J end by 6 bases, with 11 bases between. The germline CDR1 and CDR2 sequences are MDHEN and SYDVKM.

The rearrangement joins TRBV5-1 to TRBJ1-1; D perhaps matches TRBD1 (6 bases). Trimming cost V 0 bases and J 0 bases, with 12 bases left between them. Germline assignment: CDR1 SGHRS and CDR2 YFSETQ. The CDR3 runs to 16 residues. The CDR3 nucleotides read TGCGCCAGCAGCTTGGAAAGGGGGGGAATGAACACTGAAGCTTTCTTT. As protein: CASSLERGGMNTEAFF.

Written as DNA, the CDR3 is TGTGCCAGCAGTTGGGGACAGGGGTTGTTTTTT. As protein: CASSWGQGLFF. This rearrangement joins TRBV28 to TRBJ1-4; 10 nucleotides match TRBD1. Germline V gives CDR1 MDHEN, CDR2 SYDVKM. Trimming at V came to 4 bases and at J to 15 bases, leaving 2 bases not matched to a gene. The CDR3 consists of 11 residues. The full variable domain, with the rest looked up from reference TRBV28 and TRBJ1-4, is DVKVTQSSRYLVKRTGEKVFLECVQDMDHENMFWYRQDPGLGLRLIYFSYDVKMKEKGDIPEGYSVSREKKERFSLILESASTNQTSMYLCASSWGQGLFFGSGTQLSVL.

About this clone itself: Other nucleotide sequences in the sample specify the same CDR3. The chain has TRBV2 and TRBJ2-3; TRBD2 matches at 9 bases. Germline V CDR1 and CDR2: SNHLY, FYNNEI. There are 15 residues in the CDR3. The V gene end was trimmed by 4 bases and the J gene end by 3 bases; junction bases not matched to a gene: 5. CDR3 DNA: TGTGCCAGCAGTGGTCGCGGGGGGGGAACAGATACGCAGTATTTT. It specifies CASSGRGGGTDTQYF.

J is TRBJ2-2 and V is TRBV6-4; 7 positions agree with TRBD1. Trimming cost V 6 bases and J 3 bases; bases outside gene matches: 4. Germline lookup yields CDR1 MRHNA and CDR2 SNTAGT. The CDR3 covers 14 residues. The CDR3 spells CASSPGQDTGELFF. Here the CDR3 DNA reads TGTGCCAGCAGCCCCGGACAGGACACCGGGGAGCTGTTTTTT.

This clone was counted between two and nine times. The V and J genes are TRBV29-1 and TRBJ1-2; weak D call: TRBD1 (6 bases). The CDR3 sequence is 16 residues long. In germline, CDR1 is SQVTM, CDR2 ANQGSEA. Trimming removed 7 bases at V and 3 bases at J, with 24 bases between. The CDR3 loop reads CSAGSGDIGGDYGYTF. DNA for the CDR3: TGCAGCGCAGGGAGCGGGGACATAGGGGGGGACTATGGCTACACCTTC.

This chain links TRBV10-3 with TRBJ2-3; TRBD2 aligns across 7 bases. V shed 2 bases and J 4 bases; nucleotides not matched to a gene: 3. Germline CDR1 and CDR2: ENHRY and SYGVKD. The CDR3 is 14 amino acids. The CDR3 nucleotides read TGTGCCATCAGTGAGGTTCTAGCGGCAGATACGCAGTATTTT. As protein: CAISEVLAADTQYF.

This clone was observed a handful of times. The gene calls are TRBV11-2 and TRBJ1-2; 9 bases are shared with TRBD1. CDR3 length: 17 amino acids. Germline CDR1 SGHAT, CDR2 FQNNGV. The V segment lost 7 bases and the J segment 8 bases; nucleotides outside the gene matches: 20. CDR3 sequence reads: CASTEGTWDRASPGYTF. The CDR3 DNA follows: TGTGCCAGCACCGAGGGCACCTGGGACAGGGCGTCTCCGGGCTACACCTTC.

The V and J genes are TRBV5-4 and TRBJ1-1, with D perhaps matching TRBD1 (5 bases). CDR3 length: 13 amino acids. CDR1 and CDR2 (germline): SGHNT, YYREEE (reference sequence). V was shortened by 2 bases and J by 2 bases, with 7 bases between the two germline ends. Written as DNA, the CDR3 is TGTGCCAGCAGCTTCGACAGTAACACTGAAGCTTTCTTT. Amino acids: CASSFDSNTEAFF.

This clone was counted only a few times. V usage is TRBV2 and J usage is TRBJ2-1; 10 bases are a match to TRBD2. From germline, CDR1 is SNHLY and CDR2 FYNNEI. V shed 3 bases, J shed 7 bases, and the junction held 12 bases outside the gene matches. The CDR3 length is 17 residues. The CDR3 protein is CASSEGLAGEGRNEQFF. DNA of the CDR3: TGTGCCAGCAGTGAGGGTCTAGCGGGGGAGGGCAGGAATGAGCAGTTCTTC.

This clone was detected once. J is TRBJ1-5 and V is TRBV11-2; 8 bases align to TRBD1. This CDR3 has 14 amino acids. V shed 5 bases and J 6 bases; nucleotides not matched to a gene: 6. Germline assignment: CDR1 SGHAT and CDR2 FQNNGV. The CDR3 region has the DNA TGTGCCAGCAGCCCAAGGACAGGGAGTCAGCCCCAGCATTTT. Protein sequence: CASSPRTGSQPQHF.

This clone is termed medium-sized (0.01 to 0.1%). This chain joins TRBV6-5 and TRBJ1-2, with D tentatively TRBD1 (5 bases). The length of the CDR3 is 14 residues. CDR1 MNHEY and CDR2 SVGAGI come from the germline V gene. V dropped 6 bases and J dropped 7 bases, with 18 bases sitting between them. The CDR3 DNA reads as TGTGCCAGCAGCTCTCTCGGTGTGGGGCTTGGCTACACCTTC. Translated: CASSSLGVGLGYTF.

This rearrangement joins TRBV5-1 to TRBJ2-5; D is possibly TRBD2 (6 bases). CDR1 and CDR2 (germline): SGHRS, YFSETQ. The length of the CDR3 is 14 residues. With 9 bases removed from V and 5 bases from J, the gap between germline ends came to 20 bases. The CDR3 DNA sequence: TGCGCCACCTGGTCCGGGAGCCGGGGCGAGACCCAGTACTTC. This encodes CATWSGSRGETQYF.

This clone was seen a single time. The chain combines TRBV2 with TRBJ2-3; 11 nucleotides agree with TRBD1. Trimming at V came to 8 bases and at J to 5 bases, leaving 3 bases not matched to a gene. The CDR3 is made up of 13 amino acids. CDR1 and CDR2 (germline): SNHLY, FYNNEI. CDR3 sequence (DNA): TGTGCCAGCGGGGGACAGGGGGAAGATACGCAGTATTTT. Translation gives CASGGQGEDTQYF.

The gene calls are TRBV5-1 and TRBJ2-5; TRBD2 aligns across 10 bases. The CDR3 spans 17 residues. The trim removed 0 bases at V and 11 bases at J, leaving 16 bases unmatched. Germline V gene lookup returns CDR1 SGHRS and CDR2 YFSETQ. CDR3 bases: TGCGCCAGCAGCTTGGCCTCACTAGCGGGGCCTCCGGGGGAGCAGTACTTC. It codes for CASSLASLAGPPGEQYF.

The chain links TRBV2 to TRBJ1-2; unclear D gene. V was cut by 5 bases and J by 0 bases, with 13 bases left in between. This CDR3 spans 15 amino acids. Germline V gene sequence: CDR1 SNHLY, CDR2 FYNNEI. The CDR3 sequence: CASSYPPTTNYGYTF. CDR3 nucleotides: TGTGCCAGCAGTTATCCACCAACTACTAACTATGGCTACACCTTC.

The chain uses TRBV11-2 and TRBJ2-1, with 12 bases identical to TRBD2. This CDR3 is 15 amino acids long. V was pared by 5 bases and J by 6 bases, with 5 bases of the junction left unmatched. Germline CDR1 is SGHAT and CDR2 is FQNNGV. This CDR3 reads CASSRGLAGRNEQFF. For the CDR3, the DNA is TGTGCCAGCAGCCGGGGACTAGCGGGCCGCAATGAGCAGTTCTTC.

The chain uses TRBV10-3 and TRBJ2-5, with D perhaps TRBD1 (5 bases). V shed 2 bases and J shed 5 bases, with 12 bases lying between them. The CDR3 loop spans 14 amino acids. Germline CDR1 reads ENHRY; CDR2 reads SYGVKD. The CDR3 protein is CAISEAQVGETQYF. The CDR3 DNA is TGTGCCATCAGTGAGGCACAGGTGGGGGAGACCCAGTACTTC.

The V and J genes are TRBV7-2 and TRBJ2-7; 8 bases map to TRBD2. Trimming cost V 6 bases and J 6 bases; bases outside gene matches: 4. Germline CDR1 and CDR2: SGHTA and FQGNSA. The CDR3 has 12 residues. In DNA form, the CDR3 reads TGTGCCAGCAGTTCTAGCGGGCCCGAGCAGTACTTC. This encodes CASSSSGPEQYF.